These T cell receptor beta chains were read from a single sample in a study of blood T cell repertoires in COVID-19. TCRdb keeps only in-frame clones here, not all; method: immunoSEQ multiplex PCR. Of nearly 250,000 clones listed, roughly 86% are singletons. Specimen: peripheral blood. The receptors here all came from a woman aged 60 to 75 who had recovered from COVID-19. The CDR3 runs from the conserved cysteine through the conserved F or W. A D gene is named only where the DNA matches it firmly. Not all rows give a size; the values are once, few, many and, for expanded clones, a class.

V gene,D gene,J gene,clone size,CDR3 DNA,CDR3 protein
TRBV7-2,TRBD1,TRBJ1-4,-,TGTGCCAGCAGCTTACCCGGACAGGGGAAGGAAAAACTGTTTTTT,CASSLPGQGKEKLFF
TRBV7-3,TRBD1,TRBJ1-2,-,TGTGCCAGCAGCGCGGGACAGGGATTGGGCTACACCTTC,CASSAGQGLGYTF
TRBV6-1,TRBD1,TRBJ1-4,-,TGTGCCAGCAGTGAAAGGGGACAGGTCAGGGAGGGTGAAAAACTGTTTTTT,CASSERGQVREGEKLFF
TRBV2,TRBD1,TRBJ1-6,-,TGTGCCAGCAGCGGGACAGGGGGCAATTCACCCCTCCACTTT,CASSGTGGNSPLHF
TRBV28,-,TRBJ2-7,once,TGTGCCAGCTCCGGCTACGAGCAGTACTTC,CASSGYEQYF
TRBV27,-,TRBJ1-2,-,TGTGCCAGCAGGCCGACGGGGGGATTAGGCTACACCTTC,CASRPTGGLGYTF
TRBV24-1,TRBD1,TRBJ1-1,-,TGTGCCACCAGTGGAACAGGGGCCATCACTGAAGCTTTCTTT,CATSGTGAITEAFF
TRBV7-9,TRBD1,TRBJ1-4,-,TGTGCCAGCAGTTCCCAGGGAGCAGGGGGAGAAAAACTGTTTTTT,CASSSQGAGGEKLFF
TRBV6-5,-,TRBJ1-3,-,TGTGCCAGCAGTTATAGGGGGAGGGCTGGAAACACCATATATTTT,CASSYRGRAGNTIYF
TRBV5-1,-,TRBJ2-7,few,TGCGCCAGCAGCTTGTCGGGGCAGGGGTTCCCCTACGAGCAGTACTTC,CASSLSGQGFPYEQYF
TRBV6-5,TRBD1,TRBJ2-7,-,TGTGCCAGTCGCAGGGGGATTGCCTACGAGCAGTACTTC,CASRRGIAYEQYF
TRBV15,TRBD1,TRBJ2-2,-,TGTGCCACCAGCAGAGGGGGGACAGAAAACACCGGGGAGCTGTTTTTT,CATSRGGTENTGELFF
TRBV5-1,-,TRBJ2-5,-,TGCGCCAGCAGCTTGGGCGGCCTTATAGAGACCCAGTACTTC,CASSLGGLIETQYF
TRBV10-3,-,TRBJ2-2,-,TGTGCCATCACGCGGACAGCCTCATCCACCGGGGAGCTGTTTTTT,CAITRTASSTGELFF
TRBV4-2,TRBD2,TRBJ2-1,few,TGTGCCAGCAGCCAAGTGGGCGGGGGGGCGAATGAGCAGTTCTTC,CASSQVGGGANEQFF
TRBV12-3/TRBV12-4,-,TRBJ2-2,few,TGTGCCAGCGCACGGACAGACACCGGGGAGCTGTTTTTT,CASARTDTGELFF
TRBV13,TRBD1,TRBJ1-6,-,TGTGCCAGCAGCTCACCAACAGGGGTCTGGCCCCTCCACTTT,CASSSPTGVWPLHF
TRBV3-1/TRBV3-2,-,TRBJ1-4,-,TGTGCCAGCAGCCAAGTCGGCCAGGTTAATGAAAAACTGTTTTTT,CASSQVGQVNEKLFF
TRBV7-9,-,TRBJ2-2,-,TGTGCCAGCAGCTTTAGCGGAGGGGAGCTGTTTTTT,CASSFSGGELFF
TRBV7-3,TRBD2,TRBJ2-5,once,TGTGCCAGCAGCTTAAGAGGGACTATCCAAGAGACCCAGTACTTC,CASSLRGTIQETQYF
TRBV4-2,TRBD2,TRBJ2-3,-,TGTGCCAGCAGCCAAGACCCGAGCGGGGGGGCTGGCGATACGCAGTATTTT,CASSQDPSGGAGDTQYF
TRBV7-7,TRBD1,TRBJ2-5,-,TGTGCTAGCAGCCAAACAGGGGACCAAGAGACCCAGTACTTC,CASSQTGDQETQYF
TRBV11-1,TRBD2,TRBJ2-2,-,TGTGCCAGCAGCCGATCGGCGCGGGGGAGCACCGGGGAGCTGTTTTTT,CASSRSARGSTGELFF
TRBV5-4,-,TRBJ2-6,-,TGTGCCAGCAGCTTGTCCTCCTCTGGGGCCAACGTCCTGACTTTC,CASSLSSSGANVLTF
TRBV9,-,TRBJ2-2,-,TGTGCCAGCAGCGTTGGCTCCACCGAGGGCACCGGGGAGCTGTTTTTT,CASSVGSTEGTGELFF
TRBV18,-,TRBJ2-7,once,TGTGCCAGCTCACCTGGACTGCTAACCTACGAGCAGTACTTC,CASSPGLLTYEQYF
TRBV5-5,-,TRBJ2-7,-,TGTGCCAGCAGCTTTATTGGGGGCCAATACGAGCAGTACTTC,CASSFIGGQYEQYF
TRBV7-3,-,TRBJ1-1,-,TGTGCCAGCAGCCTGGACAGTTACACTGAAGCTTTCTTT,CASSLDSYTEAFF
TRBV9,TRBD2,TRBJ2-2,few,TGTGCCAGCAGCCCCACTAGCGGGGGGGCCGGGTACACCGGGGAGCTGTTTTTT,CASSPTSGGAGYTGELFF
TRBV6-6,TRBD1,TRBJ1-1,-,TGTGCCAGCAGTTACGAGGGGGCGAACACTGAAGCTTTCTTT,CASSYEGANTEAFF
TRBV5-1,-,TRBJ2-3,-,TGCGCCAGCAGCTCCGGAGCAACTAGCACAGATACGCAGTATTTT,CASSSGATSTDTQYF
TRBV11-3,TRBD2,TRBJ2-5,-,TGTGCCAGCAGCCTGGGACTAGCGGGGGAACACCAAGAGACCCAGTACTTC,CASSLGLAGEHQETQYF
TRBV5-1,-,TRBJ1-1,-,TGCGCCAGCAGCTGGGAGTCGAACACTGAAGCTTTCTTT,CASSWESNTEAFF
TRBV13,TRBD2,TRBJ2-7,few,TGTGCCAGCAGCTTCCGCGGGGGGAGCTCCTACGAGCAGTACTTC,CASSFRGGSSYEQYF
TRBV6-2/TRBV6-3,TRBD2,TRBJ2-1,-,TGTGCCAGCAGCCGCCGGACTAGCGGTTTTTCCTACAATGAGCAGTTCTTC,CASSRRTSGFSYNEQFF
TRBV5-5,-,TRBJ1-1,-,TGTGCCAGCAGCTTCACAGGGTACACTGAAGCTTTCTTT,CASSFTGYTEAFF
TRBV7-6,TRBD1,TRBJ2-7,-,TGTGCCAGCAGCCCCCAGACAGGGGCCCACGAGCAGTACTTC,CASSPQTGAHEQYF
TRBV3-1/TRBV3-2,TRBD1,TRBJ1-2,-,TGTGCCAGCAGACTCGGACAGGGACCTTCCCCGAACTATGGCTACACCTTC,CASRLGQGPSPNYGYTF
TRBV6-4,TRBD1,TRBJ1-4,few,TGTGCCAGCAGTGAACAGGGGGCCCCTAATGAAAAACTGTTTTTT,CASSEQGAPNEKLFF
TRBV19,TRBD1,TRBJ2-5,-,TGTGCCACCAACAGGGGGCTCGGAGAGACCCAGTACTTC,CATNRGLGETQYF
TRBV4-2,-,TRBJ2-3,few,TGTGCCAGCAGCCAAGAATTTTTCTCAGGCGGGGAGGGCACAGATACGCAGTATTTT,CASSQEFFSGGEGTDTQYF
TRBV11-2,-,TRBJ1-2,once,TGTGCCAGCAGCTTTTCCCATAACTATGGCTACACCTTC,CASSFSHNYGYTF
TRBV5-4,TRBD1,TRBJ1-4,-,TGTGCCAGCAGCTTGGCCACGCGAGGGGGCGGAGAAAAACTGTTTTTT,CASSLATRGGGEKLFF
TRBV11-3,TRBD2,TRBJ2-5,-,TGTGCCAGCAGTTTCGGGGGGGCCGGCCAAGAGACCCAGTACTTC,CASSFGGAGQETQYF
TRBV5-1,-,TRBJ1-1,-,TGCGCCAGCAGGCCTACTGCAGGGTTTAACACTGAAGCTTTCTTT,CASRPTAGFNTEAFF
TRBV18,TRBD2,TRBJ2-3,-,TGTGCCAGCTCACCACTAGCGGGGGCCACAGATACGCAGTATTTT,CASSPLAGATDTQYF
TRBV2,-,TRBJ1-6,once,TGTGCCAGCAGTCTACAGGGCTCCTATAATTCACCCCTCCACTTT,CASSLQGSYNSPLHF
TRBV29-1,-,TRBJ1-5,-,TGCAGCGTTGCCCCCCAGAATCAGCCCCAGCATTTT,CSVAPQNQPQHF
TRBV7-8,TRBD1,TRBJ2-7,-,TGTGCCAGCAGCTTAGCAACAGGGGGCGAGCAGTACTTC,CASSLATGGEQYF